The clone carrying this T cell receptor beta chain was recorded once. The antigen is not known. Use of 60 Vbeta and 13 Jbeta primers characterized the PCR. Data came from immunoSEQ multiplex PCR; TCRdb stores just in-frame clones and leaves some out. Altogether roughly 150,000 clones are present, approximately 73% being singletons, with the ten largest covering 1.5% to 2%. The record originates from a study of cytomegalovirus exposure and HLA in healthy donors. Overall study context: A data release that came early held about 89 million unique TCRs from HLA-typed donors. Study-wide results and limits: Listed as cytomegalovirus-associated were 170 or so TCR beta chains. Segments of the TCR beta V type were, in most cases, productive about 87% or about 30% of the time in an earlier analysis.

Germline lookup yields CDR1 SGHTA and CDR2 FQGNSA. The CDR3 length is 15 residues. V lost 1 base and J 2 bases, leaving 9 bases between the germline ends. The chain couples TRBV7-2 to TRBJ1-3, with D possibly matching TRBD1 (6 bases). This clonotype was sampled from a woman between 18 and 29 years old in good health and CMV-seronegative. Sequencing was performed on PBMCs. CDR3 coding DNA: TGTGCCAGCAGCTTAGACGACAGGCCTGGAAACACCATATATTTT. It yields the protein CASSLDDRPGNTIYF. Complete variable domain (other parts from reference TRBV7-2 and TRBJ1-3): GAGVSQSPSNKVTEKGKDVELRCDPISGHTALYWYRQSLGQGLEFLIYFQGNSAPDKSGLPSDRFSAERTGGSVSTLTIQRTQQEDSAVYLCASSLDDRPGNTIYFGEGSWLTVV.